A selection of T cell receptor beta chains follows, all from one sample in a study of cytomegalovirus exposure and HLA in healthy donors. Measured with immunoSEQ multiplex PCR; TCRdb has only the in-frame clones, and not every one. The data show 95,000 to 150,000 clones, 75% to 80% seen once. Sequencing was performed on PBMCs. The receptors stem from a woman younger than 45 in good health and CMV-seropositive. Each CDR3 is given with its conserved first and last residue. Fields, in order: D gene, J gene, clone size, V gene, CDR3 DNA, CDR3 protein. D genes are given only for firm matches. Clone size is shown for a subset of rows, as once, few, many or a class of expanded clone.

D gene: TRBD2
J gene: TRBJ2-7
clone size: few
V gene: TRBV2
CDR3 DNA: TGTGCCAGCAGGACTAGCGGGGGTCCCGCTGACGAGCAGTACTTC
CDR3 protein: CASRTSGGPADEQYF

D gene: TRBD2
J gene: TRBJ2-7
clone size: once
V gene: TRBV5-4
CDR3 DNA: TGTGCCAGCAGCTTGATCTTAGCGGGGGACGAGCAGTACTTC
CDR3 protein: CASSLILAGDEQYF

D gene: -
J gene: TRBJ1-3
clone size: -
V gene: TRBV20-1
CDR3 DNA: TGCAGTGCTAGACTCGGAAACACCATATATTTT
CDR3 protein: CSARLGNTIYF

D gene: -
J gene: TRBJ2-5
clone size: -
V gene: TRBV11-3
CDR3 DNA: TGTGCCAGCAGCCGTACCAGCCGGGACAAGGAGACCCAGTACTTC
CDR3 protein: CASSRTSRDKETQYF

D gene: -
J gene: TRBJ1-2
clone size: many
V gene: TRBV6-6
CDR3 DNA: TGTGCCAGCAGTTACTCGGGCAGGGACACCTATGGCTACACCTTC
CDR3 protein: CASSYSGRDTYGYTF

D gene: TRBD1
J gene: TRBJ2-7
clone size: -
V gene: TRBV7-8
CDR3 DNA: TGTGCCAGCAGCTTAGGAGGGGGCCTCCTCTCCTACGAGCAGTACTTC
CDR3 protein: CASSLGGGLLSYEQYF

D gene: TRBD2
J gene: TRBJ2-3
clone size: -
V gene: TRBV27
CDR3 DNA: TGTGCCAGCAGTTACACACCCGGGGGGGCCCGCACAGATACGCAGTATTTT
CDR3 protein: CASSYTPGGARTDTQYF

D gene: TRBD1
J gene: TRBJ1-6
clone size: few
V gene: TRBV6-5
CDR3 DNA: TGTGCCAGCAGTAGACAGGGGTGGTCACCCCTCCACTTT
CDR3 protein: CASSRQGWSPLHF

D gene: TRBD2
J gene: TRBJ2-5
clone size: -
V gene: TRBV4-1
CDR3 DNA: TGCGCCAGCAGCCAAGGGGCCGGGGGGACCCAAGAGACCCAGTACTTC
CDR3 protein: CASSQGAGGTQETQYF

D gene: TRBD1
J gene: TRBJ2-3
clone size: -
V gene: TRBV15
CDR3 DNA: TGTGCCACCAGCAGAGATTCGTGGACAGGGCACCGCACAGATACGCAGTATTTT
CDR3 protein: CATSRDSWTGHRTDTQYF

D gene: -
J gene: TRBJ2-3
clone size: few
V gene: TRBV29-1
CDR3 DNA: TGCAGCCACTCTCGTGCTAGCACAGATACGCAGTATTTT
CDR3 protein: CSHSRASTDTQYF

D gene: TRBD1
J gene: TRBJ2-7
clone size: few
V gene: TRBV7-6
CDR3 DNA: TGTGCCAGCAGCTTAGCCCCCGGGACAGGGGACGTCTACGAGCAGTACTTC
CDR3 protein: CASSLAPGTGDVYEQYF

D gene: TRBD2
J gene: TRBJ2-1
clone size: -
V gene: TRBV6-5
CDR3 DNA: TGTGCCAGCAGTTTTGAGCGGGGGGTCCTCAATGAGCAGTTCTTC
CDR3 protein: CASSFERGVLNEQFF

D gene: -
J gene: TRBJ2-7
clone size: -
V gene: TRBV30
CDR3 DNA: TGTGCCTGGACTGGGCCGAGCTCCTACGAGCAGTACTTC
CDR3 protein: CAWTGPSSYEQYF

D gene: TRBD2
J gene: TRBJ2-3
clone size: few
V gene: TRBV18
CDR3 DNA: TGTGCCAGCCGTCCGAGCGGGGGGTCCACAGATACGCAGTATTTT
CDR3 protein: CASRPSGGSTDTQYF

D gene: -
J gene: TRBJ2-3
clone size: -
V gene: TRBV2
CDR3 DNA: TGTGCCAGCAGAACCGGACATCTCACAGATACGCAGTATTTT
CDR3 protein: CASRTGHLTDTQYF

D gene: TRBD1
J gene: TRBJ1-4
clone size: -
V gene: TRBV5-1
CDR3 DNA: TGCGCCAGCAGCTTGGGGGACAGGGGAGGTGAAAAACTGTTTTTT
CDR3 protein: CASSLGDRGGEKLFF

D gene: TRBD1
J gene: TRBJ2-7
clone size: -
V gene: TRBV4-3
CDR3 DNA: TGCGCCAGCAGCCAAGATCTAGGACAGGCATCCTACGAGCAGTACTTC
CDR3 protein: CASSQDLGQASYEQYF

D gene: -
J gene: TRBJ1-5
clone size: once
V gene: TRBV19
CDR3 DNA: TGTGCCAGTAGTTTGCGGTCCCTTGGTCAGCCCCAGCATTTT
CDR3 protein: CASSLRSLGQPQHF

D gene: -
J gene: TRBJ2-3
clone size: -
V gene: TRBV7-2
CDR3 DNA: TGTGCCAGCAGCTTAGGACAGTACACAGATACGCAGTATTTT
CDR3 protein: CASSLGQYTDTQYF

D gene: -
J gene: TRBJ2-7
clone size: -
V gene: TRBV27
CDR3 DNA: TGTGCCAGCAGTTCGGGACACAGCGAGCAGTACTTC
CDR3 protein: CASSSGHSEQYF

D gene: -
J gene: TRBJ2-7
clone size: -
V gene: TRBV4-2
CDR3 DNA: TGTGCCAGCAGCCTAGGCGGCGTTACCCAGTACTTC
CDR3 protein: CASSLGGVTQYF

D gene: -
J gene: TRBJ1-2
clone size: once
V gene: TRBV28
CDR3 DNA: TGTGCCAGCAGCCTGGGCACTAACTATGGCTACACCTTC
CDR3 protein: CASSLGTNYGYTF

D gene: -
J gene: TRBJ1-3
clone size: -
V gene: TRBV7-2
CDR3 DNA: TGTGCCAGCAGCTTAACCCGCGGGCCCTCATTGTATTTT
CDR3 protein: CASSLTRGPSLYF

D gene: -
J gene: TRBJ2-3
clone size: -
V gene: TRBV6-6
CDR3 DNA: TGTGCCAGCAGCCTGGACTACTTTACAGATACGCAGTATTTT
CDR3 protein: CASSLDYFTDTQYF

D gene: TRBD1
J gene: TRBJ1-5
clone size: -
V gene: TRBV4-2
CDR3 DNA: TGTGCCAGCAGCCAAGACGACAGGGGAAGGCAGCCCCAGCATTTT
CDR3 protein: CASSQDDRGRQPQHF

D gene: -
J gene: TRBJ2-6
clone size: -
V gene: TRBV7-9
CDR3 DNA: TGTGCCAGCAGCTTAACAGGAAGCTCTGGGGCCAACGTCCTGACTTTC
CDR3 protein: CASSLTGSSGANVLTF

D gene: -
J gene: TRBJ2-7
clone size: once
V gene: TRBV28
CDR3 DNA: TGTGCCAGCAGGGCGGGAAACGAGCAGTACTTC
CDR3 protein: CASRAGNEQYF

D gene: TRBD1
J gene: TRBJ1-4
clone size: -
V gene: TRBV15
CDR3 DNA: TGTGCCACCAGCGGACTCCCGGGACAGGGTAATGAAAAACTGTTTTTT
CDR3 protein: CATSGLPGQGNEKLFF

D gene: -
J gene: TRBJ2-3
clone size: -
V gene: TRBV7-3
CDR3 DNA: TGTGCCAGCAGCGCCATGGGCGATACGCAGTATTTT
CDR3 protein: CASSAMGDTQYF

D gene: TRBD2
J gene: TRBJ2-3
clone size: -
V gene: TRBV11-2
CDR3 DNA: TGTGCCAGCAGCTCCTTAGCGGGGGGCGGCACAGATACGCAGTATTTT
CDR3 protein: CASSSLAGGGTDTQYF

D gene: TRBD1
J gene: TRBJ2-3
clone size: -
V gene: TRBV5-5
CDR3 DNA: TGTGCCAGCAGCCGGGACAGGGGATTTGGCACAGATACGCAGTATTTT
CDR3 protein: CASSRDRGFGTDTQYF

D gene: -
J gene: TRBJ1-1
clone size: -
V gene: TRBV7-9
CDR3 DNA: TGTGCCAGCAGCTTGTCGGGAGGGGGAGCTTTCTTT
CDR3 protein: CASSLSGGGAFF

D gene: TRBD2
J gene: TRBJ2-7
clone size: -
V gene: TRBV4-2
CDR3 DNA: TGTGCCAGCAGCCGGGGACTAGCGGGGGGGCCCTACGAGCAGTACTTC
CDR3 protein: CASSRGLAGGPYEQYF

D gene: -
J gene: TRBJ1-5
clone size: -
V gene: TRBV2
CDR3 DNA: TGTGCCAGCAGCGGAGGCCGGGGGGCCAATCAGCCCCAGCATTTT
CDR3 protein: CASSGGRGANQPQHF

D gene: TRBD1
J gene: TRBJ1-1
clone size: few
V gene: TRBV4-1
CDR3 DNA: TGCGCCAGCAGCCAAGCCGGGACAGTCGCTTTCTTT
CDR3 protein: CASSQAGTVAFF

D gene: -
J gene: TRBJ1-4
clone size: -
V gene: TRBV7-9
CDR3 DNA: TGTGCCAGCAGCGTCAGGGCTGCTAATGAAAAACTGTTTTTT
CDR3 protein: CASSVRAANEKLFF

D gene: -
J gene: TRBJ1-5
clone size: -
V gene: TRBV2
CDR3 DNA: TGTGCCAGCGCTGACAGCCATAGCAATCAGCCCCAGCATTTT
CDR3 protein: CASADSHSNQPQHF

D gene: TRBD1
J gene: TRBJ1-4
clone size: -
V gene: TRBV4-1
CDR3 DNA: TGCGCCAGCAGCCAAGGGGCGTCAGGGGGCCTTGAAAAACTGTTTTTT
CDR3 protein: CASSQGASGGLEKLFF

D gene: TRBD1
J gene: TRBJ1-6
clone size: -
V gene: TRBV2
CDR3 DNA: TGTGCCAGCAGTGACCAACAGGGGGTGGGTTCACCCCTCCACTTT
CDR3 protein: CASSDQQGVGSPLHF

D gene: -
J gene: TRBJ1-3
clone size: -
V gene: TRBV7-8
CDR3 DNA: TGTGCAAAGGGGGGGGGCAAAACTGGAAACACCATATATTTT
CDR3 protein: CAKGGGKTGNTIYF

D gene: TRBD1
J gene: TRBJ2-7
clone size: -
V gene: TRBV5-1
CDR3 DNA: TGCGCCAGCAGCTTAGGACAGGGGCTCTACGAGCAGTACTTC
CDR3 protein: CASSLGQGLYEQYF

D gene: -
J gene: TRBJ2-1
clone size: -
V gene: TRBV6-5
CDR3 DNA: TGTGCCAGCAGTTTAGGAGTCTCCGAAAACAATGAGCAGTTCTTC
CDR3 protein: CASSLGVSENNEQFF

D gene: TRBD1
J gene: TRBJ2-7
clone size: -
V gene: TRBV6-1
CDR3 DNA: TGTGCCAGCAGGACAGGGTCCGAGCAGTACTTC
CDR3 protein: CASRTGSEQYF

D gene: TRBD1
J gene: TRBJ1-1
clone size: -
V gene: TRBV6-5
CDR3 DNA: TGTGCCAGCAGTGCCAGGACAGGGGTCGCTTTCTTT
CDR3 protein: CASSARTGVAFF

D gene: TRBD1
J gene: TRBJ2-5
clone size: -
V gene: TRBV6-1
CDR3 DNA: TGTGCCAGCGGGGGGACAGGGTACGAGACCCAGTACTTC
CDR3 protein: CASGGTGYETQYF

D gene: TRBD2
J gene: TRBJ2-4
clone size: -
V gene: TRBV5-4
CDR3 DNA: TGTGCCAGCAGCCCAACCGGGACTAGAACTTACTTCTTC
CDR3 protein: CASSPTGTRTYFF

D gene: TRBD1
J gene: TRBJ1-1
clone size: -
V gene: TRBV18
CDR3 DNA: TGTGCCAGCTCACCACCCGGATCGGACAGGGTGCGCACTGAAGCTTTCTTT
CDR3 protein: CASSPPGSDRVRTEAFF